These 6 T cell receptor beta chains were sequenced from one sample in a study of cytomegalovirus exposure and HLA in healthy donors. The study ran its PCR with 60 Vbeta and 13 Jbeta primers. Only in-frame clones appear in the TCRdb table, and some are missing; sequencing was by immunoSEQ multiplex PCR. The table shows approximately 110,000 clones, with around 74% occurring only once. The sequenced sample was PBMCs. The receptors originated from a woman in her thirties or forties in good health and CMV-seropositive.

The V gene is TRBV2, the J gene TRBJ2-1; no definite D call. Germline lookup yields CDR1 SNHLY and CDR2 FYNNEI. V shed 5 bases and J shed 7 bases, with 3 bases lying between them. The CDR3 contains 10 residues. In nucleotides, the CDR3 is TGTGCCAGCAGTATAAATGAGCAGTTCTTC. Its translation: CASSINEQFF.

The V gene is TRBV5-1, the J gene TRBJ2-7; the match to TRBD1 covers 7 bases. Germline loops: CDR1 SGHRS, CDR2 YFSETQ. The CDR3 consists of 13 residues. V trimming: 0 bases; J trimming: 5 bases; junction bases outside the gene matches: 2. The CDR3 protein is CASSLDRGHEQYF. In DNA form, the CDR3 reads TGCGCCAGCAGCTTGGACAGGGGCCACGAGCAGTACTTC.

The gene calls are TRBV4-3 and TRBJ2-3; 8 bases line up with TRBD2. Germline assignment: CDR1 LGHNA and CDR2 YSLEER. Trimming removed 2 bases from V and 1 base from J; junction bases left unmatched: 5. The CDR3 spans 16 residues. DNA of the CDR3: TGCGCCAGCAGCCAACCCCACGGGGGGGGCACAGATACGCAGTATTTT. It yields the protein CASSQPHGGGTDTQYF.

The chain has TRBV2 and TRBJ1-1; possibly TRBD1 for D (6 bases). CDR1 SNHLY and CDR2 FYNNEI come from the germline V gene. Trimming removed 7 bases at V and 3 bases at J, with 15 bases between. This CDR3 spans 14 amino acids. In nucleotides, the CDR3 is TGTGCCAGCACCGACCAGGGGTCGGACACTGAAGCTTTCTTT. Translating it yields CASTDQGSDTEAFF.

This clone appeared once. CDR3 region: CASSPIWTSGTDTQYF. For the CDR3, the DNA is TGTGCCAGCAGCCCGATTTGGACTAGCGGCACAGATACGCAGTATTTT. The chain recombines TRBV9 with TRBJ2-3; 9 bases are shared with TRBD2. The CDR3 sequence is 16 residues long. Germline-derived CDR1 and CDR2 are SGDLS and YYNGEE. The J segment lost 1 base and the V segment lost 4 bases, leaving 7 bases of the junction unmatched.

The V and J genes are TRBV7-9 and TRBJ1-2; the match to TRBD1 covers 7 bases. In germline, CDR1 is SEHNR, CDR2 FQNEAQ (reference sequence). V trimming: 5 bases; J trimming: 6 bases; junction bases outside the gene matches: 9. The CDR3 consists of 14 residues. The CDR3 nucleotides read TGTGCCAGCAGCCCCAGACAGGGAACTGATGGCTACACCTTC. It encodes CASSPRQGTDGYTF.